A selection of T cell receptor beta chains follows, all from one sample in a study of OX40 agonist ivuxolimab in advanced cancers. Libraries were prepared by immunoSEQ multiplex PCR; TCRdb keeps only in-frame clonotypes and omits some of them. Among roughly 53,000 clones, 85% to 90% were seen once, and the ten largest hold about 5.4%. Specimen: CD4+ or CD8+ T cells sorted from blood, collected in a trial of the OX40 agonist ivuxolimab. These receptors were obtained from an adult with an advanced solid tumor such as melanoma, head and neck, liver or kidney cancer. Both conserved end residues are part of each CDR3. A D gene is named only where the DNA matches it firmly. Clone size appears in some rows only: once, few, many, or a class for an expanded clone.

d_gene	v_gene	j_gene	abundance	CDR3aa	CDR3nt
NA	TRBV6-6	TRBJ1-3	NA	CASSYSGTTAGNTIYF	TGTGCCAGCAGTTACTCGGGGACAACGGCTGGAAACACCATATATTTT
TRBD2	TRBV14	TRBJ2-3	NA	CASSRTSGIDTQYF	TGTGCCAGCAGCCGGACTAGCGGGATAGATACGCAGTATTTT
NA	TRBV5-4	TRBJ1-2	once	CASSLNRVGGYTF	TGTGCCAGCAGCCTGAACAGGGTAGGCGGCTACACCTTC
NA	TRBV7-6	TRBJ1-4	NA	CASSYERGEKLFF	TGTGCCAGCAGTTACGAAAGAGGTGAAAAACTGTTTTTT
NA	TRBV5-1	TRBJ1-3	NA	CASSRDRSGNTIYF	TGCGCCAGCAGCCGAGACAGGTCCGGAAACACCATATATTTT
NA	TRBV10-3	TRBJ1-6	NA	CAISELGNSPLHF	TGTGCCATCAGTGAGTTGGGCAATTCACCCCTCCACTTT
NA	TRBV2	TRBJ2-7	NA	CASDLGFQQYF	TGTGCCAGCGACCTGGGCTTTCAGCAGTACTTC
NA	TRBV27	TRBJ1-5	NA	CASREFGAFNQPQHF	TGTGCCAGCAGGGAATTCGGGGCTTTCAATCAGCCCCAGCATTTT
TRBD2	TRBV28	TRBJ2-5	once	CASNSGGWTSGRGTQYF	TGTGCCAGCAACTCGGGAGGTTGGACTAGCGGGAGAGGGACCCAGTACTTC
NA	TRBV18	TRBJ2-5	NA	CASSPLDTGLETQYF	TGTGCCAGCTCACCACTTGATACTGGGCTGGAGACCCAGTACTTC
TRBD2	TRBV19	TRBJ2-3	once	CASTWGLGSDTQYF	TGTGCCAGTACTTGGGGACTAGGATCAGATACGCAGTATTTT
TRBD1	TRBV18	TRBJ1-4	NA	CASAPQLGTGDKLFF	TGTGCCAGCGCCCCTCAACTAGGGACAGGGGACAAACTGTTTTTT